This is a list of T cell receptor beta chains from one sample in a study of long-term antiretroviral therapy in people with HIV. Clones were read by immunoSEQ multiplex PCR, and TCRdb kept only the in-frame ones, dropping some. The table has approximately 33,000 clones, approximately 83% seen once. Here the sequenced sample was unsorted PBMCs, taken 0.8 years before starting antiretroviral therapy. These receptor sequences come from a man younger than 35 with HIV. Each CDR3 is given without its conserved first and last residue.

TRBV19 ASQGWSQPQH
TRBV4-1 ASSPGTEREYYNEQF
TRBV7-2 ASSFTGSYEQY
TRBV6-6 ASSVDAVSGNTIY
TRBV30 AWSESGTEGNGYT
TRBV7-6 ASSSEPAGRGELF
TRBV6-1 ASSEDPRLYGYT
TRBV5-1 ASSLRATNEKLF
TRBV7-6 ASSEGPREADTQY
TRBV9 ASSRGTESYEQY
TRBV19 ASSPHPRTPPDEQF
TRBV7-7 ASSLGPEDGQY
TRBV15 ATSSTRVEEQY
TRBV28 ASSLGNQPQH
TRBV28 AGGDPSTDTQY
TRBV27 ASSSYRGGGSEQY
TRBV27 ASSSWTSYNEQF
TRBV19 ASSIDRGYGYT
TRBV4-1 ASSPADSGTYEQY
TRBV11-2 ASTLYPEGKTQY
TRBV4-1 ASSQEFVAKSGQY
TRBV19 ASSPQQGQAG
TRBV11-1 ASSLTSEWNEQF